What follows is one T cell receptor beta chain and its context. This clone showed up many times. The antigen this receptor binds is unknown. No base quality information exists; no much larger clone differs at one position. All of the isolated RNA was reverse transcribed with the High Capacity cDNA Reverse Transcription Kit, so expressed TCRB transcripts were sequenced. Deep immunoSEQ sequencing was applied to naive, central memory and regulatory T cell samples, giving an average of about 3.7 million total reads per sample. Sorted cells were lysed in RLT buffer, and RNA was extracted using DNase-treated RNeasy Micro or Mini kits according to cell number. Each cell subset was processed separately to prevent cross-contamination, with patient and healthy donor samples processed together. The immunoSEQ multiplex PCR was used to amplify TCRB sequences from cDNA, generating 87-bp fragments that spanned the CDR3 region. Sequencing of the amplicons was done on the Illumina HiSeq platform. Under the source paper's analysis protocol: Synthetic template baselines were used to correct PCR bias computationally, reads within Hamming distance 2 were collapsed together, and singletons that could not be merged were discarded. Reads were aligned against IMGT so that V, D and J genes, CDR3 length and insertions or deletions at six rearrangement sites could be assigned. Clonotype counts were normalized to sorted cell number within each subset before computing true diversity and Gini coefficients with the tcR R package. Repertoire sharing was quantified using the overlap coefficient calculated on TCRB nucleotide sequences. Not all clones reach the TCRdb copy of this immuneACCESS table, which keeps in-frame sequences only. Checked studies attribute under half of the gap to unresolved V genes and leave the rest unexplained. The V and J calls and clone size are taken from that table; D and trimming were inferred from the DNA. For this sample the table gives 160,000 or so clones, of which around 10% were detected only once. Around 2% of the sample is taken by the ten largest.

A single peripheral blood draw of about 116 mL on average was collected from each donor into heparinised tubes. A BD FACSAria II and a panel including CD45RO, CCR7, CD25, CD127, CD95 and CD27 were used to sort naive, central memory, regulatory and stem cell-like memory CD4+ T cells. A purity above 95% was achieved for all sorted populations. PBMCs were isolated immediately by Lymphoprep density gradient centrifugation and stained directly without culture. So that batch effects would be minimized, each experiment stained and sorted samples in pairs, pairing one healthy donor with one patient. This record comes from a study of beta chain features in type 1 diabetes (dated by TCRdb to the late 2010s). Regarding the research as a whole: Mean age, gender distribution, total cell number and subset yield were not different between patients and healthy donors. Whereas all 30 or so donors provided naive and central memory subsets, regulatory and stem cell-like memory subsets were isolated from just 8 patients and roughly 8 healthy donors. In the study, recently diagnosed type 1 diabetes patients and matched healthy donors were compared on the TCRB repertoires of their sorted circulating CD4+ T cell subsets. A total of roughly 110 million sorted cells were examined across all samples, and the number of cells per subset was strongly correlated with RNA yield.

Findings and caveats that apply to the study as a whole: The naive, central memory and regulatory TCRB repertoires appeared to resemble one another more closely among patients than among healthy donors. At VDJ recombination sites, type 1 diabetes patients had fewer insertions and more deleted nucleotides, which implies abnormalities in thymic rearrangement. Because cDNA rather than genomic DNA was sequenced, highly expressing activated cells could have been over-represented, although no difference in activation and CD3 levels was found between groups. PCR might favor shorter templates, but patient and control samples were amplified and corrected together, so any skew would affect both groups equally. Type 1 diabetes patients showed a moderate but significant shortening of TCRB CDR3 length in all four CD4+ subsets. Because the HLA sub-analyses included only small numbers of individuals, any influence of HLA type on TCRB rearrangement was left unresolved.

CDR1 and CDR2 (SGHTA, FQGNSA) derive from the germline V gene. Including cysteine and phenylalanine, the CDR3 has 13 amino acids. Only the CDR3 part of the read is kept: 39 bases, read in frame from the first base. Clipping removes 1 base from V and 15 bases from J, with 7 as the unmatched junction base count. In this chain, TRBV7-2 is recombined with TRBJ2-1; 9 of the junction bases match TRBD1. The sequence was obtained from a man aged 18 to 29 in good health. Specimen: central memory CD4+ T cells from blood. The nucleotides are TGTGCCAGCAGCTTAGTTAGGGACAGGGAACCGTTCTTC. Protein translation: CASSLVRDREPFF.